Below are 25 T cell receptor beta chains sequenced from a single sample in a study of CD8+CD57+ T cells in acquired aplastic anemia. TCR beta VDJ combinations and CDR3 sequences were profiled from genomic DNA. TCRdb ran MiXCR on the reads and lists one entry per CDR3 protein. The sample consists of about half a million distinct CDR3 sequences, around 32% of them appearing once. Sequencing involved patients with CD8+CD57+ cell expansion previously shown by flow cytometry. The sequencing sample was made of sorted CD4+, CD8+, or CD8+CD57+ T cells (not recorded which) from PBMCs. The receptors stem from a human donor with aplastic anemia.

With respect to this clonotype: One base away lies a much larger clone, so this may be a sequencing read error. The V and J genes are TRBV7-3 and TRBJ2-7; the match to TRBD1 covers 10 bases. Germline CDR1 reads SGHTA; CDR2 reads FQGTGA. The CDR3 covers 14 residues. The CDR3 loop is CAGSARQGAVEQYF. The CDR3 region has the DNA TGTGCCGGCAGCGCGCGACAGGGGGCGGTCGAGCAGTACTTC.

The chain recombines TRBV7-9 with TRBJ1-3; unclear D gene. Germline CDR1 and CDR2: SEHNR and FQNEAQ (reference sequence). V lost 6 bases and J lost 4, with 7 bases in between. This CDR3 has 12 residues. The CDR3 coding sequence is TGTGCCAGCAGGCTCCCGGGAAACACCATATATTTT. Translation gives CASRLPGNTIYF.

At least ten counts were recorded for this clonotype. The chain has TRBV25-1 and TRBJ2-3; D might be TRBD2 (6 bases). The CDR3 is 12 residues long. The V gene lost 8 bases and the J gene lost 2 bases, with 8 bases spanning the gap. The V gene's germline CDR1 is MGHDK and CDR2 SYGVNS. As DNA, the CDR3 is TGTGCCAGCCGGGACTTCACAGATACGCAGTATTTT. Its protein product is CASRDFTDTQYF.

This clonotype came up a few times. The genes are TRBV7-9 and TRBJ1-2, with 7 positions matching TRBD1. CDR3 length equals 15 residues. Germline V gene data show CDR1 as SEHNR and CDR2 as FQNEAQ (reference sequence). V lost 5 bases to trimming and J lost 2 bases; unmatched junction nucleotides: 8. CDR3 amino acids: CASSKNRGLNYGYTF. The CDR3 DNA reads TGTGCCAGCAGCAAGAACAGGGGCCTAAACTATGGCTACACCTTC.

This clonotype was counted a few times. J is TRBJ2-3 and V is TRBV20-1, with 8 bases lining up with TRBD2. V dropped 6 bases and J dropped 5; count of bases not matched to a gene: 10. Germline V CDR1 and CDR2: DFQATT, SNEGSKA (reference sequence). This CDR3 is 14 amino acids long. The CDR3 nucleotides read TGCAGTGCCCTGAAGCGGGGGAAGCAAGATACGCAGTATTTT. This encodes CSALKRGKQDTQYF.

The rearrangement links TRBV10-3 to TRBJ1-2; 9 positions agree with TRBD1. After removal of 6 bases from V and 8 bases from J, the junction contained 13 bases not matched to a gene. The CDR3 is made up of 15 amino acids. Germline V lookup: CDR1 ENHRY, CDR2 SYGVKD. Here the CDR3 reads CAIRGTGQKYYGYTF. The CDR3 DNA reads as TGTGCCATCAGGGGGACAGGGCAAAAATATTACGGCTACACCTTC.

Ten or more counts support this clonotype. The J gene is TRBJ2-7, the V gene TRBV20-1, with no clear D. Trimming cost V 4 bases and J 2 bases, with 9 bases left between them. Germline V gene sequence: CDR1 DFQATT, CDR2 SNEGSKA (reference sequence). The CDR3 is made up of 12 amino acids. The CDR3 DNA reads TGCAGTGCTACCCTAGAAACCTACGAGCAGTACTTC. This gives the protein CSATLETYEQYF.

This chain uses TRBV19 with TRBJ1-1; D not resolved. Germline values: CDR1 LNHDA, CDR2 SQIVND (reference sequence). Between the trimmed V and J ends, which lost 10 bases and 1 base, there was a span of 10 bases. This CDR3 has 12 residues. CDR3 in DNA: TGTGCCACCATGGTCGGGAACACTGAAGCTTTCTTT. It specifies CATMVGNTEAFF. The full variable domain, its missing parts supplied by reference TRBV19 and TRBJ1-1, is DGGITQSPKYLFRKEGQNVTLSCEQNLNHDAMYWYRQDPGQGLRLIYYSQIVNDFQKGDIAEGYSVSREKKESFPLTVTSAQKNPTAFYLCATMVGNTEAFFGQGTRLTVV.

In its sample, this clonotype was seen many times. This chain connects TRBV19 to TRBJ1-2; D might be TRBD1 (6 bases). V was pared by 4 bases and J by 4 bases, with 19 bases between. CDR3 length: 16 amino acids. Germline CDR1 reads LNHDA; CDR2 reads SQIVND (reference sequence). The CDR3 bases are TGTGCCAGTAGTACAATCCTCGGACAGTCGGGCTATGGCTACACCTTC. It codes for CASSTILGQSGYGYTF.

The chain links TRBV3-1 to TRBJ2-7; D perhaps matches TRBD2 (6 bases). The length of the CDR3 is 16 residues. CDR1 and CDR2 from the germline V gene are LGHDT and YNNKEL (reference sequence). Trimming removed 9 bases from V and 0 bases from J, with 21 bases in between. CDR3 nucleotide sequence: TGTGCCAGTACAAATCTAGGAAAGGGACTCTCCTACGAGCAGTACTTC. This encodes CASTNLGKGLSYEQYF.

In its sample, this clonotype was seen many times. The chain links TRBV29-1 to TRBJ2-5; D perhaps matches TRBD1 (5 bases). CDR1 and CDR2 (germline): SQVTM, ANQGSEA. CDR3 size: 11 residues. Trimming cost V 4 bases and J 4 bases, with 7 bases left between them. The CDR3 loop reads CSVAGIETQYF. CDR3 sequence (DNA): TGCAGCGTTGCAGGGATAGAGACCCAGTACTTC.

The chain is built from TRBV11-2 and TRBJ2-3; D remains ambiguous. This CDR3 has 16 amino acids. Trimming left V 1 base short and J 4 bases short, with 15 bases between. The germline CDR1 and CDR2 sequences are SGHAT and FQNNGV. DNA of the CDR3: TGTGCCAGCAGCTTAGGACCGGACGTCCTACCAGATACGCAGTATTTT. Protein product: CASSLGPDVLPDTQYF.

The chain combines TRBV13 with TRBJ2-7; D is perhaps TRBD2 (5 bases). This CDR3 spans 16 amino acids. Per germline, CDR1 PRHDT and CDR2 FYEKMQ (reference sequence). The V gene lost 6 bases and the J gene lost 2 bases, with 20 bases spanning the gap. The CDR3 bases are TGTGCCAGCAGTCCTGCGGACTGGGAGCCTACCTACGAGCAGTACTTC. It is translated as CASSPADWEPTYEQYF.

This clonotype is a singleton in its sample. The chain links TRBV24-1 to TRBJ2-7; D uncertain. CDR1 is KGHDR and CDR2 is SFDVKD in the germline V gene. Trimming took off 4 bases at V and 6 bases at J, with 9 bases between the two ends. The CDR3 spans 12 residues. DNA of the CDR3: TGTGCCACCAGTGACCTGCGTGGCGAGCAGTACTTC. It codes for CATSDLRGEQYF.

The sample holds many counts of this clonotype. The chain links TRBV12-3 or TRBV12-4 to TRBJ1-2, with D perhaps TRBD1 (5 bases). Trimming stripped 8 bases from V and 0 bases from J, with 16 bases between. CDR3 length: 15 residues. The CDR3 is CASCKGEATNYGYTF. CDR3 DNA sequence: TGTGCCAGCTGTAAAGGGGAGGCAACTAACTATGGCTACACCTTC.

This rearrangement joins TRBV24-1 to TRBJ2-2, with 9 nucleotides matching TRBD1. J was trimmed by 4 bases and V by 7 bases; bases with no gene match: 6. The CDR3 contains 15 residues. Germline CDR1 reads KGHDR; CDR2 reads SFDVKD. The CDR3 region has the DNA TGTGCCACCAGCGCACCGGGACAGGGCACCGGGGAGCTGTTTTTT. Protein sequence: CATSAPGQGTGELFF.

In this sample, this clonotype turned up many times. The V and J genes are TRBV4-2 and TRBJ1-6; possibly TRBD1 for D (6 bases). CDR1 LGHNA and CDR2 YNFKEQ come from the germline V gene. V was trimmed by 4 bases and J by 10 bases, leaving 17 bases between them. This CDR3 has 15 amino acids. The CDR3 is CASSLDVRGGSPLHF. The DNA for the CDR3 is TGTGCCAGCAGCCTTGACGTCAGGGGAGGATCACCCCTCCACTTT.

The chain is built from TRBV10-3 and TRBJ2-7; 12 nucleotides line up with TRBD1. The CDR3 extends over 14 amino acids. J was trimmed by 2 bases and V by 9 bases; bases with no gene match: 5. Germline values: CDR1 ENHRY, CDR2 SYGVKD. CDR3 coding DNA: TGTGCCATTGGGACAGGGGGCAGCGCCTACGAGCAGTACTTC. Translating it yields CAIGTGGSAYEQYF.

This clonotype was counted at least ten times. The chain combines TRBV20-1 with TRBJ1-2; D gene uncertain. Trimming took off 0 bases at V and 7 bases at J, with 12 bases between the two ends. The germline CDR1 and CDR2 sequences are DFQATT and SNEGSKA (reference sequence). CDR3 length: 13 amino acids. The CDR3 coding sequence is TGCAGTGCTAGAGATTATGGGGTTACTGGCTACACCTTC. This sequence encodes CSARDYGVTGYTF.

Of note for this clonotype: No conserved phenylalanine or tryptophan ends this CDR3, so it is likely a read error. The rearrangement uses TRBV15 and TRBJ1-6; TRBD1 aligns across 10 bases. The CDR3 contains 15 residues. V gave up 1 base and J gave up 10 bases; unmatched junction bases: 4. Germline assignment: CDR1 LNHNV and CDR2 YYDKDF (reference sequence). CDR3 coding DNA: TGTGCCACCAGCAGAGTTGGGACAGGGGTCTCACCCCTCCACCTT. Translating gives CATSRVGTGVSPLHL.

Only a few counts were recorded for this clonotype. The chain carries TRBV6-5 and TRBJ1-3; D gene unclear. Germline V gene lookup returns CDR1 MNHEY and CDR2 SVGAGI. The CDR3 consists of 16 residues. Deletions cut 2 bases from V and 0 bases from J, with 11 bases between. The CDR3 region has the DNA TGTGCCAGCAGTTACAACGGGCAATTCTCTGGAAACACCATATATTTT. Protein product: CASSYNGQFSGNTIYF.

The gene calls are TRBV9 and TRBJ2-2, with 7 positions matching TRBD2. Germline V gives CDR1 SGDLS, CDR2 YYNGEE. Trimming took 6 bases from V and 1 from J; bases not matched to a gene: 15. The CDR3 loop spans 18 amino acids. The DNA of the CDR3 is TGTGCCAGCAACGCAGAGGGACTACCGGGCCTGAACACCGGGGAGCTGTTTTTT. Translating it yields CASNAEGLPGLNTGELFF. The full variable domain, completed using reference TRBV9 and TRBJ2-2, is DSGVTQTPKHLITATGQRVTLRCSPRSGDLSVYWYQQSLDQGLQFLIQYYNGEERAKGNILERFSAQQFPDLHSELNLSSLELGDSALYFCASNAEGLPGLNTGELFFGEGSRLTVL.

This clonotype was found many times. The V call is TRBV19, the J call TRBJ1-5; 7 positions agree with TRBD1. V shed 3 bases, J shed 7 bases, and the junction held 3 bases outside the gene matches. The CDR3 runs to 13 residues. Per the germline V gene, CDR1 is LNHDA and CDR2 is SQIVND (reference sequence). The CDR3 DNA follows: TGTGCCAGTAGTATTAGACAGGGCCAGCCCCAGCATTTT. This encodes CASSIRQGQPQHF.

The chain has TRBV6-1 and TRBJ1-1, with 10 bases matching TRBD1. The V gene end was trimmed by 6 bases and the J gene end by 3 bases; junction bases not matched to a gene: 7. The CDR3 has 15 amino acids. Germline CDR1 and CDR2: MNHNS and SASEGT. The CDR3 DNA reads as TGTGCCAGCAGGAACGACAGGGGGCCAGACACTGAAGCTTTCTTT. As protein: CASRNDRGPDTEAFF.

This clonotype was detected many times. The chain combines TRBV12-3 or TRBV12-4 with TRBJ1-2; the D is unclear. V was trimmed by 3 bases and J by 0 bases, leaving 8 bases between them. The CDR3 extends over 14 amino acids. This CDR3 reads CASSLPGANYGYTF. CDR3 nucleotide sequence: TGTGCCAGCAGTTTGCCAGGAGCTAACTATGGCTACACCTTC.